These T cell receptor beta chains were read from a single sample in a study of blood T cell repertoires in COVID-19. Produced via immunoSEQ multiplex PCR; TCRdb's table is partial and in-frame only. The sample has approximately 260,000 clones; about 88% are singletons. Sequencing was performed on peripheral blood. The receptors derive from a woman aged 40 to 50 who had recovered from COVID-19. The conserved cysteine and the conserved F or W are not part of the CDR3 here. Each record gives: J gene, V gene, CDR3 protein.

J: TRBJ2-7; V: TRBV28; CDR3: ASSSPTGTYEQY
J: TRBJ1-1; V: TRBV5-4; CDR3: ASSPDRGRPTS
J: TRBJ2-7; V: TRBV21-1; CDR3: ASSKGGRSYEQY
J: TRBJ1-3; V: TRBV21-1; CDR3: ARRGLRGNTIY
J: TRBJ1-1; V: TRBV6-6; CDR3: ASSFGQGARNTEAF
J: TRBJ1-6; V: TRBV12-3/TRBV12-4; CDR3: ASSLAPSGSLH
J: TRBJ1-2; V: TRBV2; CDR3: ASSRGPGPYGYT
J: TRBJ2-6; V: TRBV14; CDR3: ASSPGGLRANVLT
J: TRBJ2-1; V: TRBV7-2; CDR3: ASSSDRGLYNEQF
J: TRBJ2-7; V: TRBV7-9; CDR3: ASSLVGTSGSPHGEQY
J: TRBJ1-3; V: TRBV18; CDR3: ASSPPERNTIY
J: TRBJ1-6; V: TRBV5-4; CDR3: ASSLGGVRSPLH
J: TRBJ2-1; V: TRBV25-1; CDR3: ASSESGTGYNEQF
J: TRBJ2-2; V: TRBV12-3/TRBV12-4; CDR3: ASKVRGTGELF
J: TRBJ2-5; V: TRBV7-9; CDR3: ASSLGGSFGGSSVTQY
J: TRBJ2-7; V: TRBV4-2; CDR3: ASSQDYPSGGSSYEQY
J: TRBJ2-2; V: TRBV2; CDR3: ASGGTSITGELF
J: TRBJ2-2; V: TRBV6-1; CDR3: ASSESVAGLNTGELF
J: TRBJ2-3; V: TRBV28; CDR3: ASSPGGITDTQY
J: TRBJ1-1; V: TRBV15; CDR3: ATSTGVYEMNTEAF
J: TRBJ2-4; V: TRBV13; CDR3: ASSQTDVTGNIQY
J: TRBJ1-6; V: TRBV14; CDR3: ASSQDRARASSYNSPLH
J: TRBJ1-1; V: TRBV5-5; CDR3: ASRFTQGAQGEAF
J: TRBJ1-6; V: TRBV6-5; CDR3: ASSYDRGSSPLH
J: TRBJ1-1; V: TRBV9; CDR3: ASSVAGSRGSDTEAF
J: TRBJ1-2; V: TRBV4-2; CDR3: ASSHTQGVNDYGYT
J: TRBJ2-7; V: TRBV7-3; CDR3: ASSTGTRGSSEQY
J: TRBJ1-2; V: TRBV4-3; CDR3: ASSPIPNPGGYA
J: TRBJ2-1; V: TRBV7-8; CDR3: ASSLAGQGYNEQF
J: TRBJ1-5; V: TRBV30; CDR3: AWRAQGSNQPQH
J: TRBJ2-1; V: TRBV24-1; CDR3: ATSDPGLAGEYNEQF
J: TRBJ2-2; V: TRBV5-4; CDR3: ASTPGHANTGELF
J: TRBJ2-6; V: TRBV19; CDR3: ASSIWAIGSGANVLT
J: TRBJ2-5; V: TRBV7-2; CDR3: ASSLAGQGPYQETQY
J: TRBJ1-1; V: TRBV28; CDR3: ASSRRENTEAF
J: TRBJ2-1; V: TRBV9; CDR3: ASSPTGSPNEQF
J: TRBJ2-2; V: TRBV18; CDR3: ASSSRDFTGELF
J: TRBJ1-1; V: TRBV18; CDR3: ASSPAAANTEAF
J: TRBJ1-2; V: TRBV7-2; CDR3: ASSRRTGGIPYGYT
J: TRBJ2-2; V: TRBV7-3; CDR3: ASSLSGGRGTGELF
J: TRBJ2-3; V: TRBV7-3; CDR3: ASSLGRNRGRTDTQY
J: TRBJ2-3; V: TRBV27; CDR3: ASSLEPVGFTDTQY
J: TRBJ1-6; V: TRBV30; CDR3: AWSETGLRNSPLH
J: TRBJ2-5; V: TRBV28; CDR3: ASPLLTSGNPQETQY
J: TRBJ2-5; V: TRBV5-6; CDR3: ASSLVTGARGETQY
J: TRBJ1-5; V: TRBV21-1; CDR3: ASSKEVLGQGGNQPQH
J: TRBJ1-2; V: TRBV5-1; CDR3: ASSFLRGGMNYGYT
J: TRBJ2-1; V: TRBV4-2; CDR3: ASSQVKGGGPIEQF
J: TRBJ1-2; V: TRBV28; CDR3: ASSLTGVSGYT
J: TRBJ2-5; V: TRBV12-5; CDR3: ASAPTGEETQY
J: TRBJ1-2; V: TRBV4-1; CDR3: ASSQVTGTAYGYT
J: TRBJ1-6; V: TRBV27; CDR3: ASKSGQGAKNSPLH
J: TRBJ1-2; V: TRBV7-2; CDR3: ASSLIPGDFVLGYT
J: TRBJ1-6; V: TRBV5-1; CDR3: ASSLSSSYNSPLH
J: TRBJ1-1; V: TRBV19; CDR3: ASRFGGGTEAF
J: TRBJ2-5; V: TRBV18; CDR3: ASSPGQGETQY
J: TRBJ1-4; V: TRBV6-4; CDR3: ASSDSRSVQTVSNEKLF
J: TRBJ2-1; V: TRBV29-1; CDR3: SVEAQGAGRALNEQF
J: TRBJ2-1; V: TRBV14; CDR3: ASSLLAGAYNEQF
J: TRBJ2-7; V: TRBV4-2; CDR3: ASSQAGAGGPSSYEQY